Listed here are 18 T cell receptor beta chains from one sample, sequenced in a study of OX40 agonist ivuxolimab in advanced cancers. Method: immunoSEQ multiplex PCR; TCRdb's copy keeps in-frame clones and lacks some. The top ten clones hold less than 45% of a sample with about 22,000 clones, around 84% of them seen once. The material was CD4+ or CD8+ T cells sorted from blood, obtained in a trial of the OX40 agonist ivuxolimab. The source of these receptors is an adult with an advanced solid tumor such as melanoma, head and neck, liver or kidney cancer.

The V and J genes are TRBV5-1 and TRBJ2-1; D possibly corresponds to TRBD2 (5 bases). Trimming pared 0 bases from V and 8 bases from J, leaving 12 bases between. The CDR3 contains 14 residues. Germline assignment: CDR1 SGHRS and CDR2 YFSETQ. CDR3 in DNA: TGCGCCAGCAGCTTGGCGGCTAGCATCTATGAGCAGTTCTTC. Its translation: CASSLAASIYEQFF.

This clone was detected a few times. The chain is built from TRBV4-1 and TRBJ2-1, with D perhaps TRBD1 or TRBD2 (5 bases each). CDR3 length equals 15 residues. V shed 4 bases and J shed 5 bases, with 15 bases lying between them. Germline CDR1 reads MGHRA; CDR2 reads YSYEKL. CDR3 in amino acids: CASSPQPGTNNEQFF. The CDR3 DNA sequence: TGCGCCAGCAGCCCTCAGCCCGGGACGAACAATGAGCAGTTCTTC.

The V and J genes are TRBV6-5 and TRBJ2-5; no firm D call. Germline V CDR1 and CDR2: MNHEY, SVGAGI. Trimming removed 0 bases at V and 5 bases at J, with 7 bases between. The CDR3 extends over 13 amino acids. The DNA of the CDR3 is TGTGCCAGCAGTTACTCGGTTGGCGAGACCCAGTACTTC. It specifies CASSYSVGETQYF.

The CDR3 region is CASSLQGNTGELFF. The CDR3 DNA follows: TGTGCCAGTAGCCTACAGGGGAACACCGGGGAGCTGTTTTTT. The J gene is TRBJ2-2, the V gene TRBV19; D may be TRBD1 (6 bases). CDR3 size: 14 residues. V shed 6 bases and J shed 1 base, with 9 bases lying between them. CDR1 and CDR2 from the germline V gene are LNHDA and SQIVND (reference sequence).

V gene TRBV5-1 combines with J gene TRBJ1-6; D not certain. The CDR3 consists of 13 residues. The germline V gene has CDR1 SGHRS and CDR2 YFSETQ. V lost 4 bases to trimming and J lost 11 bases, with 13 bases between them. CDR3 coding DNA: TGCGCCAGCAGCCCAACCTACGGGACACCCCTCCACTTT. Protein sequence: CASSPTYGTPLHF.

The chain couples TRBV6-6 to TRBJ1-1; a weak D match, TRBD1 (6 bases). The ends were cut back, 4 bases at V and 3 bases at J, with 18 bases in the middle. From germline, CDR1 is MNHNY and CDR2 SVGAGI (reference sequence). The CDR3 has 16 amino acids. CDR3 in amino acids: CASSWGREGGDTEAFF. In DNA, the CDR3 is TGTGCCAGCAGTTGGGGCAGGGAGGGGGGCGACACTGAAGCTTTCTTT.

The chain joins TRBV6-5 to TRBJ2-7; 9 nucleotides match TRBD2. In germline, CDR1 is MNHEY, CDR2 SVGAGI. This CDR3 spans 14 amino acids. Trimming took 7 bases from V and 4 from J; bases not matched to a gene: 8. The CDR3 region has the DNA TGTGCCAGCACCCCCAGTGCGGGAGGGTACGAGCAGTACTTC. Translating it yields CASTPSAGGYEQYF.

The chain combines TRBV29-1 with TRBJ1-1, with 10 bases fitting TRBD1. The CDR3 is 15 amino acids. CDR1 and CDR2 (germline): SQVTM, ANQGSEA. Trimming removed 6 bases from V and 3 bases from J; junction bases left unmatched: 10. The CDR3 DNA reads TGCAGCGTCACCGGGACAGGGGTGATGTACACTGAAGCTTTCTTT. This encodes CSVTGTGVMYTEAFF.

The rearrangement links TRBV5-8 to TRBJ2-3, with D uncertain. From germline, CDR1 is SGHTS and CDR2 YDEGEE. The CDR3 length is 14 residues. The ends were cut back, 1 base at V and 4 bases at J, with 10 bases in the middle. CDR3 nucleotides: TGTGCCAGCAGCTTGTTCTCCTCCGCAGATACGCAGTATTTT. Its translation: CASSLFSSADTQYF.

This sequence joins TRBV2 and TRBJ1-1; TRBD1 matches at 8 bases. CDR3 size: 16 residues. The ends lost 7 bases at V and 0 bases at J; junction bases unmatched: 10. CDR1 and CDR2 (germline): SNHLY, FYNNEI. In DNA, the CDR3 is TGTGCCAGCATTACCGGGACAGGAAGCATGAACACTGAAGCTTTCTTT. Its protein is CASITGTGSMNTEAFF.

The V gene is TRBV19, the J gene TRBJ2-1; D gene ambiguous. The CDR3 totals 14 residues. Per germline, CDR1 LNHDA and CDR2 SQIVND (reference sequence). Trimming stripped 8 bases from V and 0 bases from J, with 11 bases between. In nucleotides, the CDR3 is TGTGCCAGTTCCGGTCTTGGCTCCTACAATGAGCAGTTCTTC. It translates to CASSGLGSYNEQFF.

V is TRBV6-1 and J is TRBJ1-5; D may be TRBD1 (6 bases). Germline CDR1 and CDR2: MNHNS and SASEGT. V lost 4 bases, J lost 7 bases, and 14 bases lay in between. The CDR3 covers 14 residues. The CDR3 bases are TGTGCCAGCAGTGGTTCCTCACAGGGCCAGCCCCAGCATTTT. It is translated as CASSGSSQGQPQHF.

Here the CDR3 DNA reads TGTGCCAGCAGCTGGTGGGAGCCCCGCGAGCAGTACTTC. Residues: CASSWWEPREQYF. The genes are TRBV7-9 and TRBJ2-7; a weak D match, TRBD2 (5 bases). V lost 4 bases to trimming and J lost 6 bases, with 13 bases between them. This CDR3 spans 13 amino acids. Germline V gene sequence: CDR1 SEHNR, CDR2 FQNEAQ (reference sequence).

The chain combines TRBV11-3 with TRBJ2-7, with TRBD1 matching over 10 bases. V was pared by 7 bases and J by 4 bases, with 7 bases of the junction left unmatched. Germline values: CDR1 SGHNT, CDR2 YENEEA. This CDR3 region has 14 residues. The CDR3 nucleotides are TGTGCCAGCACCGGGACAGGGGCGAGGTACGAGCAGTACTTC. Protein product: CASTGTGARYEQYF. Filled out from reference TRBV11-3 and TRBJ2-7, the complete variable domain reads EAGVVQSPRYKIIEKKQPVAFWCNPISGHNTLYWYLQNLGQGPELLIRYENEEAVDDSQLPKDRFSAERLKGVDSTLKIQPAELGDSAVYLCASTGTGARYEQYFGPGTRLTVT.

The rearrangement joins TRBV6-5 to TRBJ1-2; D unclear. V was clipped by 6 bases and J by 0 bases, with 5 bases between them. The CDR3 is made up of 12 amino acids. Looked up from germline, CDR1 is MNHEY and CDR2 is SVGAGI. CDR3: CASSPTNYGYTF. Here the CDR3 DNA reads TGTGCCAGCAGCCCCACTAACTATGGCTACACCTTC.

The gene calls are TRBV29-1 and TRBJ2-1; D perhaps matches TRBD2 (5 bases). CDR1 is SQVTM and CDR2 is ANQGSEA in the germline V gene. The CDR3 sequence is 13 residues long. The ends were cut back, 4 bases at V and 6 bases at J, with 13 bases in the middle. Written as DNA, the CDR3 is TGCAGCGTTGCCGGTTCTGCGGGCAATGAGCAGTTCTTC. As protein: CSVAGSAGNEQFF.

This chain uses TRBV18 with TRBJ1-2; D unresolved. This CDR3 is 13 amino acids long. In germline, CDR1 is KGHSH, CDR2 LQKENI. Between the trimmed V and J ends, which lost 4 bases and 2 bases, there was a span of 8 bases. DNA of the CDR3: TGTGCCAGCTCACTCAGCCAGAACTATGGCTACACCTTC. Translated, it gives CASSLSQNYGYTF.

Only a few counts were recorded for this clone. This chain joins TRBV5-1 and TRBJ2-5; the D call may be TRBD1 or TRBD2 (6 bases each). CDR1 SGHRS and CDR2 YFSETQ come from the germline V gene. V gave up 1 base and J gave up 5 bases, with 12 bases separating them. This CDR3 has 14 amino acids. The DNA of the CDR3 is TGCGCCAGCAGCTTGACGGGGGCCCGGGAGACCCAGTACTTC. Translating gives CASSLTGARETQYF.